This T cell receptor (beta chain) derives from a study of blood T cell repertoires in COVID-19. Study-wide background: Sites in the United States, Italy and Spain provided acute and convalescent COVID-19 samples. Nucleic acid was either cDNA or gDNA, and it came from T cells, B-cell-depleted T cells, or PBMCs.

Authors' analysis steps: The assay estimated nucleated cells by amplifying reference gene primers. Libraries were prepared by immunoSEQ multiplex PCR; TCRdb keeps only in-frame clonotypes and omits some of them. V and J calls and clone size are given by that table; D and trimming were obtained from the DNA. Among more than 150,000 clones, 90% were seen once, and the ten largest hold 0.5% to 0.65%. V lost 4 bases and J lost 0; bases outside the gene matches: 1. CDR3 length: 16 residues. Looked up from germline, CDR1 is SEHNR and CDR2 is FQNEAQ (reference sequence). The TCR comes from a man between 50 and 59 years old with acute or convalescent COVID-19. Sequenced input: peripheral blood. The rearrangement links TRBV7-9 to TRBJ2-3, with TRBD2 matching over 13 bases. As DNA, the CDR3 is TGTGCCAGCAGCTCGACTAGCGGGGGGAGCACAGATACGCAGTATTTT. This encodes CASSSTSGGSTDTQYF.